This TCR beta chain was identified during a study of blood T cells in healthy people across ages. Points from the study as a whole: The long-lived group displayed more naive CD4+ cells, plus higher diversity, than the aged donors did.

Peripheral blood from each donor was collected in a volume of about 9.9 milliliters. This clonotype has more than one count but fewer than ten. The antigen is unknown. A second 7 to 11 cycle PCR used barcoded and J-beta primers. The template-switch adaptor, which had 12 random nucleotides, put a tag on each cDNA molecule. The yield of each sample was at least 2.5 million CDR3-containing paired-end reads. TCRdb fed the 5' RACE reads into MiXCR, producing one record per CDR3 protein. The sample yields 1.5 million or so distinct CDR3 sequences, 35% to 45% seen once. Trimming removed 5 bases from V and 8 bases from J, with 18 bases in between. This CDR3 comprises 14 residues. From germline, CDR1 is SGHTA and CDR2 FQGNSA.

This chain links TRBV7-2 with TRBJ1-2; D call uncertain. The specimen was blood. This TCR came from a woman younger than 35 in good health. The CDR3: CASSPFQDQLGYTF. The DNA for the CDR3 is TGTGCCAGCAGCCCCTTTCAGGATCAGTTGGGCTACACCTTC.